The sequence of this T cell receptor beta chain was determined in a study of tumor and adjacent non-tumor tissue in lung cancer. With respect to this clonotype: This is likely a read error, given that the CDR3 carries no conserved phenylalanine or tryptophan at its end.

The CDR3 is 15 amino acids. Per germline, CDR1 MNHEY and CDR2 SVGAGI. Trimming took 0 bases from V and 0 from J, leaving 8 bases between them. The library came from three nested PCR rounds adapted from ARM-PCR protocols. TCRdb re-called the multiplex PCR reads with MiXCR, one entry per CDR3 protein. The sample carries 200,000 to 250,000 distinct CDR3 sequences, about 76% recorded once. The template was RNA from unsorted bulk tissue. The receptor was isolated from a man in his 60s with non-small cell lung cancer. The sequencing sample was made of lung tumor tissue. The chain recombines TRBV6-5 with TRBJ1-1; D is unresolved. The CDR3 DNA reads as TGTGCCAGCAGTTACTCGTCCAGGATGAACACTGAAGCTTTCGTT. Amino acids: CASSYSSRMNTEAFV.